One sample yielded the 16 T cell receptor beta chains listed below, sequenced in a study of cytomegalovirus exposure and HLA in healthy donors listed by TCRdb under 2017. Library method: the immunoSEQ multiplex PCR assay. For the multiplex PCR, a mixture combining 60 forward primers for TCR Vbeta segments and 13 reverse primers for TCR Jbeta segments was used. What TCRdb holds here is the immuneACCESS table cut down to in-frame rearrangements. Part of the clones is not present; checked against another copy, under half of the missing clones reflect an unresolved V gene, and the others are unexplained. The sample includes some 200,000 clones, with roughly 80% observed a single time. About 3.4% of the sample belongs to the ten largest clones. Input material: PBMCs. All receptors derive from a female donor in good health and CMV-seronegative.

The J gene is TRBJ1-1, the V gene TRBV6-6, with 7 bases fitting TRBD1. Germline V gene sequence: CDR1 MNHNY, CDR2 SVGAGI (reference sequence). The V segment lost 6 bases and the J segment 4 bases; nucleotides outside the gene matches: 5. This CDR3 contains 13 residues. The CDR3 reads CASSPPGGTEAFF. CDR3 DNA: TGTGCCAGCAGCCCCCCAGGGGGCACTGAAGCTTTCTTT.

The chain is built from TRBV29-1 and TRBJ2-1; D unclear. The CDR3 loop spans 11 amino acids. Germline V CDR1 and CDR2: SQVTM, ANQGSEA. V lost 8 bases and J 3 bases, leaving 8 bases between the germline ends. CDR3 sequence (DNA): TGCAGCACGCGCGTCTACAATGAGCAGTTCTTC. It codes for CSTRVYNEQFF.

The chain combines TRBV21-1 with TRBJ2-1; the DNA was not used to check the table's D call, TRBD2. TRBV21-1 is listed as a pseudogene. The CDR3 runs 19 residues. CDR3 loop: CASSNDTAGESLGYNEQFF. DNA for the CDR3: TGTGCCAGCAGCAATGATACAGCGGGAGAGAGTCTGGGGTACAATGAGCAGTTCTTC.

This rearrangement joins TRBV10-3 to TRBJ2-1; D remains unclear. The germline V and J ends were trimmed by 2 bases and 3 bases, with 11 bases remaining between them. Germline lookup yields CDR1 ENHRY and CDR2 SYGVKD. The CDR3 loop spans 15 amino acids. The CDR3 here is CAISEGGSNYNEQFF. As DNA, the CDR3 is TGTGCCATCAGTGAGGGTGGTAGCAACTACAATGAGCAGTTCTTC.

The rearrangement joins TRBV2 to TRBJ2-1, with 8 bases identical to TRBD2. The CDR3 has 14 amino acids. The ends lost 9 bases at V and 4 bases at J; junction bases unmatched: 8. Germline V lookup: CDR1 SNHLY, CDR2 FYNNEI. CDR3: CARERERWYNEQFF. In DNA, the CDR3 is TGTGCCAGGGAGCGGGAGCGCTGGTACAATGAGCAGTTCTTC.

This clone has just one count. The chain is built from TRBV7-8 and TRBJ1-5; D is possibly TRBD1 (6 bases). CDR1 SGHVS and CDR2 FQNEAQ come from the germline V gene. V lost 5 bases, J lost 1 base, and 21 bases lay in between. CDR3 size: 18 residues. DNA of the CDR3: TGTGCCAGCAGCGTACCCGCCGGGCGGCAGGGGAGCAATCAGCCCCAGCATTTT. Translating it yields CASSVPAGRQGSNQPQHF.

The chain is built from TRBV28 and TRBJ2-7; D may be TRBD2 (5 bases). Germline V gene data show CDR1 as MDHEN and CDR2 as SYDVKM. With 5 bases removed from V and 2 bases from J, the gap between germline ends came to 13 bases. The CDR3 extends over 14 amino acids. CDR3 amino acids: CASSPASPPYEQYF. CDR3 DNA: TGTGCCAGCAGTCCGGCTAGCCCTCCCTACGAGCAGTACTTC. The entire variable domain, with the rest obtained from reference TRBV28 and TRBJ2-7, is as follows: DVKVTQSSRYLVKRTGEKVFLECVQDMDHENMFWYRQDPGLGLRLIYFSYDVKMKEKGDIPEGYSVSREKKERFSLILESASTNQTSMYLCASSPASPPYEQYFGPGTRLTVT.

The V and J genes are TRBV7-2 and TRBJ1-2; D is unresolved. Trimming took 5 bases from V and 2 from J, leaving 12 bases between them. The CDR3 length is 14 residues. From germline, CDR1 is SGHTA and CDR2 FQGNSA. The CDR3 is CASSPEVGNYGYTF. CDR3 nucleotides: TGTGCCAGCAGCCCGGAGGTGGGGAACTATGGCTACACCTTC. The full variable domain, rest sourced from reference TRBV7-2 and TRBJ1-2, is GAGVSQSPSNKVTEKGKDVELRCDPISGHTALYWYRQSLGQGLEFLIYFQGNSAPDKSGLPSDRFSAERTGGSVSTLTIQRTQQEDSAVYLCASSPEVGNYGYTFGSGTRLTVV.

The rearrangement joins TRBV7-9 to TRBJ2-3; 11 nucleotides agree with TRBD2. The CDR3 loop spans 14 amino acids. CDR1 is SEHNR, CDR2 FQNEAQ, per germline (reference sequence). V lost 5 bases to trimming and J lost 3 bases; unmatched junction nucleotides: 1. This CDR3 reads CASSPSGGTDTQYF. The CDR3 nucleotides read TGTGCCAGCAGCCCTAGCGGGGGGACAGATACGCAGTATTTT.

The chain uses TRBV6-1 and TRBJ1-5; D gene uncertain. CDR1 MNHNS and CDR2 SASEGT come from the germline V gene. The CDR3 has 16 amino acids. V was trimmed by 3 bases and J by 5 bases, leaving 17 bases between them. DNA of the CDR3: TGTGCCAGCAGTGAGATGGGAACTAGGACCCATCAGCCCCAGCATTTT. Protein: CASSEMGTRTHQPQHF.

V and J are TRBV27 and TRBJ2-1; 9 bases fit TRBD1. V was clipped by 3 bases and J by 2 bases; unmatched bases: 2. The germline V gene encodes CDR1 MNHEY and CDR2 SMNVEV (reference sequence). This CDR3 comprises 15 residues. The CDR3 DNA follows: TGTGCCAGCAGTTTCGGGACAGGGACCTACAATGAGCAGTTCTTC. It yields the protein CASSFGTGTYNEQFF.

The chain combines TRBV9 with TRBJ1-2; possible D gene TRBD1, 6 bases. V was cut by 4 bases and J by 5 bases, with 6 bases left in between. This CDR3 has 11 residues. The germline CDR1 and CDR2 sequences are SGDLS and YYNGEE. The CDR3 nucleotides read TGTGCCAGCAGCACAGGGTATGGCTACACCTTC. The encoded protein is CASSTGYGYTF.

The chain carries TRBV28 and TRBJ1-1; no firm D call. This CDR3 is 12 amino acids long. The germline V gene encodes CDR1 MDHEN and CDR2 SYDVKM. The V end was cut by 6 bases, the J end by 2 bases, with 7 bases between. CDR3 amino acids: CASSSRNTEAFF. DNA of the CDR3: TGTGCCAGCAGCTCCCGTAACACTGAAGCTTTCTTT.

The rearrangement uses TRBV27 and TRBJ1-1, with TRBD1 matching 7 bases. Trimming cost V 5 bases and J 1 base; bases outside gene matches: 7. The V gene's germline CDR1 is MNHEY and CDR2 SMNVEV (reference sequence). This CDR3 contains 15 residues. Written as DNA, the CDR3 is TGTGCCAGCAGTCCTCGGACAGGCCAGAACACTGAAGCTTTCTTT. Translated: CASSPRTGQNTEAFF.

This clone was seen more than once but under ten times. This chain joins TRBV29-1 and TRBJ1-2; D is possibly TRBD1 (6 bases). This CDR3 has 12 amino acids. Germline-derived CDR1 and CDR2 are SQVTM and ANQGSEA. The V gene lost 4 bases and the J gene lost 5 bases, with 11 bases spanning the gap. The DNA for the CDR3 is TGCAGCGTTGGGGGGCAGTTATATGGCTACACCTTC. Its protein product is CSVGGQLYGYTF. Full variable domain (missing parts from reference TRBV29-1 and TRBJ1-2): SAVISQKPSRDICQRGTSLTIQCQVDSQVTMMFWYRQQPGQSLTLIATANQGSEATYESGFVIDKFPISRPNLTFSTLTVSNMSPEDSSIYLCSVGGQLYGYTFGSGTRLTVV.

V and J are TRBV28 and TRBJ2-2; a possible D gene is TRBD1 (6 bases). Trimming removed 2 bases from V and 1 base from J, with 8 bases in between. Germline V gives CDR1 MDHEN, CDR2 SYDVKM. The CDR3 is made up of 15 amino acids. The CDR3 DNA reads TGTGCCAGCAGTTTAGGGGGCCTGAACACCGGGGAGCTGTTTTTT. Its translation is CASSLGGLNTGELFF. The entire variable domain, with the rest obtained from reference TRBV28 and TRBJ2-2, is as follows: DVKVTQSSRYLVKRTGEKVFLECVQDMDHENMFWYRQDPGLGLRLIYFSYDVKMKEKGDIPEGYSVSREKKERFSLILESASTNQTSMYLCASSLGGLNTGELFFGEGSRLTVL.